This T cell receptor beta chain derives from a study of blood T cell repertoires in COVID-19. Study-wide context: Italy, Spain and the United States were the sources of the convalescent and acute COVID-19 samples. Sources were T cells, B-cell-depleted T cells, or PBMCs; the material itself was cDNA or gDNA.

CDR1 and CDR2 from the germline V gene are SGHRS and YFSETQ. The CDR3 length is 12 residues. After removal of 4 bases from V and 8 bases from J, the junction contained 5 bases not matched to a gene. Repertoires were generated with immunoSEQ multiplex PCR, while TCRdb's copy carries only in-frame clones and drops some. The sample lists tens of thousands of clones; roughly 90% were seen once. The chain has TRBV5-1 and TRBJ1-2; the match to TRBD1 covers 7 bases. The sample consisted of peripheral blood. This receptor was obtained from a man aged 65-85 years with active or convalescent COVID-19. The CDR3 protein is CASSSGQVGYTF. As DNA, the CDR3 is TGCGCCAGCAGCAGCGGACAGGTCGGCTACACCTTC. Supplemented by reference TRBV5-1 and TRBJ1-2, the full variable domain reads KAGVTQTPRYLIKTRGQQVTLSCSPISGHRSVSWYQQTPGQGLQFLFEYFSETQRNKGNFPGRFSGRQFSNSRSEMNVSTLELGDSALYLCASSSGQVGYTFGSGTRLTVV.